The following is a T cell receptor beta chain sequence with its context. This CDR3 region has 13 residues. Looked up from germline, CDR1 is SQVTM and CDR2 is ANQGSEA. The junction had 7 bases not matched to a gene; V was cut back by 7 bases and J by 4 bases. The sample belongs to a study of T cell responses to AZD1222 COVID-19 vaccine. Clones were read by immunoSEQ multiplex PCR, and TCRdb kept only the in-frame ones, dropping some. The table has some 140,000 clones, roughly 90% seen once; the top ten hold about 5.9%. The sample in question was peripheral blood, obtained on day 0 of AZD1222 vaccination. The TCR sequence derives from an adult in good health. V usage is TRBV29-1 and J usage is TRBJ1-1, with 9 bases aligning to TRBD1. The DNA of the CDR3 is TGCAGCGCTGGAGGGACAGGGAGCACTGAAGCTTTCTTT. This gives the protein CSAGGTGSTEAFF.